These T cell receptor beta chains were read from a single sample in a study of blood T cell repertoires in COVID-19. Clones were sequenced by immunoSEQ multiplex PCR, and TCRdb holds only the in-frame ones, with some missing. The data contain over 250,000 clones, around 89% of them singletons. The sample consisted of peripheral blood. Receptors originate from a woman aged 40 to 49 who had recovered from COVID-19. Both conserved end residues are part of each CDR3. The order of the fields is D gene, J gene, V gene, clone size, CDR3 length, CDR3 DNA, CDR3 protein. A D gene is named only where the DNA matches it firmly. Not all rows give a size; the values are once, few, many and, for expanded clones, a class.

-	TRBJ2-7	TRBV5-1	few	14	TGCGCCAGCAGCTTGAGCCTCCGCTCCTACGAGCAGTACTTC	CASSLSLRSYEQYF
TRBD2	TRBJ2-5	TRBV5-4	-	16	TGTGCCAGCAGCTCGAGACTAGCGGGAGACGGCGAGACCCAGTACTTC	CASSSRLAGDGETQYF
-	TRBJ2-2	TRBV11-2	-	16	TGTGCCAGCAGCCCACGAGCGGGTATGGACACCGGGGAGCTGTTTTTT	CASSPRAGMDTGELFF
-	TRBJ1-6	TRBV5-4	-	16	TGTGCCAGCAGCCCGCAGGGGAGCTCCTATAATTCACCCCTCCACTTT	CASSPQGSSYNSPLHF
TRBD1	TRBJ1-5	TRBV15	-	13	TGTGCCACCATGTTGCGACAGGGTCAGCCCCAGCATTTT	CATMLRQGQPQHF
TRBD1	TRBJ1-4	TRBV19	-	13	TGTGCCAGTAGGACAGGGGCGGGCGAAAAACTGTTTTTT	CASRTGAGEKLFF
TRBD2	TRBJ2-6	TRBV3-1/TRBV3-2	-	18	TGTGCCAGCAGCCAAGGCACCCTAGCGGGAGGTGGGGCCAACGTCCTGACTTTC	CASSQGTLAGGGANVLTF
-	TRBJ2-3	TRBV30	-	12	TGTGCCTGGAGTGGGAGTGGGGGCCCGCAGTATTTT	CAWSGSGGPQYF
TRBD2	TRBJ2-1	TRBV13	-	17	TGTGCCAGCAGCTTGTGGCTAGCGGGAGGAGGGGCCGATGAGCAGTTCTTC	CASSLWLAGGGADEQFF
-	TRBJ1-2	TRBV9	-	15	TGTGCCAGCAGCGTAGGGGGAGGGCAGGGCTATGGCTACACCTTC	CASSVGGGQGYGYTF
TRBD2	TRBJ2-1	TRBV5-1	-	15	TGCGCCAGCAGCCCGGTCGGGGGGGACCACAATGAGCAGTTCTTC	CASSPVGGDHNEQFF
-	TRBJ2-2	TRBV7-9	-	12	TGTGCCAGCAGCTACAATAACGGGGAGCTGTTTTTT	CASSYNNGELFF
-	TRBJ1-1	TRBV7-9	-	14	TGTGCCAGCACCAATCGGGGGGTGGGCACTGAAGCTTTCTTT	CASTNRGVGTEAFF
TRBD1	TRBJ2-5	TRBV24-1	-	17	TGTGCCACCAGTGATCCCCCCGGGACAGGGGGCCAAGAGACCCAGTACTTC	CATSDPPGTGGQETQYF
-	TRBJ2-7	TRBV5-4	-	14	TGTGCCAGCAGCTTGGGACCCCTCGGGTACGAGCAGTACTTC	CASSLGPLGYEQYF
-	TRBJ1-2	TRBV11-2	few	12	TGTGCCAGCAGCCACAGCACCTATGGCTACACCTTC	CASSHSTYGYTF